This is a list of T cell receptor beta chains from one sample in a study of breast tumors, draining lymph nodes, adjacent tissues. Using its own MiXCR run on the multiplex PCR reads, TCRdb lists one record per CDR3 protein. The sample contains fewer than 200,000 distinct CDR3 sequences, 33% of which appear only once. Input material: axillary lymph node tissue. The receptors shown here come from a female donor with breast cancer. Some clones in this sample may be carry-over from other donors' samples. Each CDR3 is given with its conserved first and last residue. A D gene is named only where the DNA matches it firmly. For some rows the clone size is stated as once, few or many, or as a class when expanded; others skip it.

abundance: few
d_gene: TRBD1
j_gene: TRBJ1-5
v_gene: TRBV27
CDR3nt: TGTGCCAGCAGCAATGGACAGGGACACAATCAGCCCCAGCATTTT
CDR3aa: CASSNGQGHNQPQHF

abundance: many
d_gene: NA
j_gene: TRBJ2-7
v_gene: TRBV7-6
CDR3nt: TGTGCCAGCAGCTTGACAGCCTACGAGCAGTACTTC
CDR3aa: CASSLTAYEQYF

abundance: many
d_gene: NA
j_gene: TRBJ1-3
v_gene: TRBV7-6
CDR3nt: TGTGCCAGCAGCTTAGCGGCAGGACTTGGAAACACCATATATTTT
CDR3aa: CASSLAAGLGNTIYF

abundance: many
d_gene: TRBD2
j_gene: TRBJ2-7
v_gene: TRBV6-1
CDR3nt: TGTGCCAGCAGTTGGACTAGCGACGAGCAGTACTTC
CDR3aa: CASSWTSDEQYF

abundance: medium-sized
d_gene: NA
j_gene: TRBJ1-2
v_gene: TRBV7-3
CDR3nt: TGTGCCAGCAGCGTCCGGGGAGGGAGGGACGGCTACACCTTC
CDR3aa: CASSVRGGRDGYTF

abundance: many
d_gene: NA
j_gene: TRBJ2-3
v_gene: TRBV7-9
CDR3nt: TGTGCCAGCAGCTACCCCGGTGGAGTCACAGATACGCAGTATTTT
CDR3aa: CASSYPGGVTDTQYF

abundance: NA
d_gene: TRBD2
j_gene: TRBJ2-7
v_gene: TRBV20-1
CDR3nt: TGCAGTGCTAGACCCGCTAGCGGGAGGGGCTACGAGCAGTACTTC
CDR3aa: CSARPASGRGYEQYF

abundance: once
d_gene: NA
j_gene: TRBJ1-5
v_gene: TRBV20-1
CDR3nt: TGCAGTGCTAGGTCTTATAGCGGGTCTAATCAGCCCCAGCATTTT
CDR3aa: CSARSYSGSNQPQHF

abundance: many
d_gene: NA
j_gene: TRBJ2-7
v_gene: TRBV4-2
CDR3nt: TGTGCCAGCAGCCAAGATCCCCAGGACAGCTACGAGCAGTACTTC
CDR3aa: CASSQDPQDSYEQYF

abundance: NA
d_gene: NA
j_gene: TRBJ2-7
v_gene: TRBV6-1
CDR3nt: TGTGCCAGCAGTGAAATCCGTGTATCCCACGAGCAGTACTTC
CDR3aa: CASSEIRVSHEQYF

abundance: many
d_gene: NA
j_gene: TRBJ2-1
v_gene: TRBV7-9
CDR3nt: TGTGCCAGCAGCTTTCGGGGGATCCGACACAATGAGCAGTTCTTC
CDR3aa: CASSFRGIRHNEQFF

abundance: NA
d_gene: NA
j_gene: TRBJ1-1
v_gene: TRBV6-6
CDR3nt: TGTGCCAGCAGTTCCTCGATAAACACTGAAGCTTTCTTT
CDR3aa: CASSSSINTEAFF

abundance: many
d_gene: NA
j_gene: TRBJ1-2
v_gene: TRBV29-1
CDR3nt: TGCAGCGTTGAAGGGACCTCGGGACGGACTACTAACTATGGCTACACCTTC
CDR3aa: CSVEGTSGRTTNYGYTF

abundance: NA
d_gene: TRBD1
j_gene: TRBJ1-2
v_gene: TRBV12-3/TRBV12-4
CDR3nt: TGTGCCAGCAGTCCCCGGACAGGTCCTAACTATGGCTACACCTTC
CDR3aa: CASSPRTGPNYGYTF

abundance: medium-sized
d_gene: NA
j_gene: TRBJ2-1
v_gene: TRBV9
CDR3nt: TGTGCCAGCAGCGTAGAGCTGGGAGATGAGCAGTTCTTC
CDR3aa: CASSVELGDEQFF

abundance: many
d_gene: NA
j_gene: TRBJ2-7
v_gene: TRBV2
CDR3nt: TGTGCCAGCAGGAACAGGGAGAGTACCTACGAGCAGTACTTC
CDR3aa: CASRNRESTYEQYF

abundance: few
d_gene: NA
j_gene: TRBJ2-3
v_gene: TRBV18
CDR3nt: TGTGCCAGCTCACCACCAGGGTACAGCACAGATACGCAGTATTTT
CDR3aa: CASSPPGYSTDTQYF

abundance: NA
d_gene: NA
j_gene: TRBJ1-5
v_gene: TRBV6-2/TRBV6-3
CDR3nt: TGTTCCAGCAGTTATCCCCATGGCAATCAGCCCCAGCATTTT
CDR3aa: CSSSYPHGNQPQHF

abundance: many
d_gene: NA
j_gene: TRBJ1-5
v_gene: TRBV30
CDR3nt: TGTGCCTGGAGTTTAGGCAGGGGCGGCATGGCCCAGCATTTT
CDR3aa: CAWSLGRGGMAQHF

abundance: many
d_gene: NA
j_gene: TRBJ2-1
v_gene: TRBV5-8
CDR3nt: TGTGCCAGCAATGTGGGGAACAATGAGCAGTTCTTC
CDR3aa: CASNVGNNEQFF

abundance: many
d_gene: NA
j_gene: TRBJ2-5
v_gene: TRBV18
CDR3nt: TGTGCCAGCTCACCCATCAGCAGTCAAGAGACCCAGTACTTC
CDR3aa: CASSPISSQETQYF

abundance: many
d_gene: TRBD1
j_gene: TRBJ2-1
v_gene: TRBV9
CDR3nt: TGTGCCAGCAGCGTAGAGGCAGGGGGAATTACATACAATGAGCAGTTCTTC
CDR3aa: CASSVEAGGITYNEQFF

abundance: NA
d_gene: TRBD1
j_gene: TRBJ2-7
v_gene: TRBV7-8
CDR3nt: TGTGCCAGTAGCTTTCCGGGACAGCAAACCTACGAGCAGTACTTC
CDR3aa: CASSFPGQQTYEQYF

abundance: NA
d_gene: TRBD2
j_gene: TRBJ2-2
v_gene: TRBV5-1
CDR3nt: TGCGCCAGCAGCTTGGGGCTAGCGGGCAACACCGGGGAGCTGTTTTTT
CDR3aa: CASSLGLAGNTGELFF

abundance: few
d_gene: NA
j_gene: TRBJ1-2
v_gene: TRBV6-5
CDR3nt: TGTGCCAGCAGTGCCCTGGGGGCGCGGGGCTACACCTTC
CDR3aa: CASSALGARGYTF

abundance: many
d_gene: TRBD2
j_gene: TRBJ2-2
v_gene: TRBV7-6
CDR3nt: TGTGCCAGCAGCTTACACGTGCGGGGGGCGGGCACCGGGGAGCTGTTTTTT
CDR3aa: CASSLHVRGAGTGELFF

abundance: few
d_gene: NA
j_gene: TRBJ1-2
v_gene: TRBV28
CDR3nt: TGTGCCAGCAGTTCCCCCCCCGGGGCCGGATTTCACTATGGCTACACCTTC
CDR3aa: CASSSPPGAGFHYGYTF

abundance: many
d_gene: NA
j_gene: TRBJ2-2
v_gene: TRBV19
CDR3nt: TGTGCCAGTAGCCCTCTGCGGGGCAATTTGATCGGGGAGCTGTTTTTT
CDR3aa: CASSPLRGNLIGELFF